This is a list of T cell receptor beta chains from one sample in a study of identical twins. In TCRdb, the 5' RACE reads were re-called with MiXCR into one record per CDR3 protein. The sample records 200,000 to 250,000 distinct CDR3 sequences, roughly 13% being singletons. A further study also used this sample, focusing on yellow fever vaccine responses in identical twins.

Sequencing used memory (CD45RO+) T cells sorted from blood. All receptors derive from a woman between 18 and 29 years old in good health. CDR3s include the opening cysteine and the closing phenylalanine or tryptophan. Fields, in order: J gene, D gene, V gene, clone size, CDR3 DNA, CDR3 protein. The D gene is left open where the match is weak. Clone size, where shown, is once, few, many, or a class for clones that have expanded.

TRBJ2-7	-	TRBV4-1	few	TGCGCCAGCAGCCAAGATTTGCAGTACGAGCAGTACTTC	CASSQDLQYEQYF
TRBJ2-5	TRBD2	TRBV9	-	TGTGCCAGCAGCCCCCAAGGAGCGGGGGGGCAAGAGACCCAGTACTTC	CASSPQGAGGQETQYF
TRBJ1-2	-	TRBV29-1	many	TGCAGCGTTGTCGAGACAGGCTATGGCTACACCTTC	CSVVETGYGYTF
TRBJ2-3	-	TRBV5-6	few	TGTGCCAGCAGCCCCGGCGGTGGACGGGCCACAGATACGCAGTATTTT	CASSPGGGRATDTQYF
TRBJ2-7	-	TRBV14	-	TGTGCCAGCAGCCCTCGGACAGTTACCTACGAGCAGTACTTC	CASSPRTVTYEQYF
TRBJ1-2	TRBD1	TRBV20-1	-	TGCAGTGCTAGAGTCCTGAGACAGGGACAAAACTATGGCTACACCTTC	CSARVLRQGQNYGYTF
TRBJ1-2	-	TRBV29-1	few	TGCAGCGTTGCACAGGCCGAATATGGCTACACCTTC	CSVAQAEYGYTF
TRBJ2-5	-	TRBV7-7	-	TGTGCTAGCAGCCTACCCCCAAACCAAGAGACCCAGTACTTC	CASSLPPNQETQYF
TRBJ2-1	-	TRBV4-1	few	TGCGCCAGCAGCCAAGTGGAGACCGTCAATGAGCAGTTCTTC	CASSQVETVNEQFF
TRBJ2-5	TRBD2	TRBV7-6	-	TGTGCCAGCAGCTTAGGACAGCGTATTAGCGGGGAGACCCAGTACTTC	CASSLGQRISGETQYF
TRBJ2-5	TRBD2	TRBV20-1	-	TGCAGTGCTAGGGAGCTAGCGGAGTACCAAGAGACCCAGTACTTC	CSARELAEYQETQYF
TRBJ2-3	TRBD2	TRBV18	few	TGTGCCAGCTCACCAACCCCCGCTAGCGGGATTAGCACAGATACGCAGTATTTT	CASSPTPASGISTDTQYF
TRBJ1-5	-	TRBV3-1	many	TGTGCCAGCAGCCAAGCGAATAGCAATCAGCCCCAGCATTTT	CASSQANSNQPQHF
TRBJ1-1	-	TRBV6-1	many	TGTGCCAGCAGCCCGGTGTACCGCATGAACACTGAAGCTTTCTTT	CASSPVYRMNTEAFF
TRBJ2-2	-	TRBV6-4	few	TGTGCCAGCAGTGACTCGAAGGGTTTCGGGGAGCTGTTTTTT	CASSDSKGFGELFF
TRBJ2-1	TRBD1	TRBV28	-	TGTGCCAGCGGGACAGGGGTCGGTGAGCAGTTCTTC	CASGTGVGEQFF
TRBJ2-3	TRBD2	TRBV7-2	many	TGTGCCAGCCTAGCGGGATACCCAGATACGCAGTATTTT	CASLAGYPDTQYF
TRBJ2-7	-	TRBV4-3	-	TGCGCCAGCAGCCTCACCCGGACTACTGACGAGCAGTACTTC	CASSLTRTTDEQYF
TRBJ2-5	TRBD1	TRBV28	-	TGTGCCAGCAGGGGGACAGGGGGCAGGGAGACCCAGTACTTC	CASRGTGGRETQYF
TRBJ2-3	-	TRBV10-3	-	TGTGCCATCAGTGATGAGGGTCGCACAGATACGCAGTATTTT	CAISDEGRTDTQYF
TRBJ2-4	-	TRBV12-3/TRBV12-4	-	TGTGCCAGCAGTTTCAGATTGGCGGACATTCAGTACTTC	CASSFRLADIQYF
TRBJ2-5	-	TRBV6-1	few	TGTGCCAGCAGTCAAGACGGGCGGGAAGAGACCCAGTACTTC	CASSQDGREETQYF
TRBJ1-1	-	TRBV29-1	-	TGCAGCGTTGATAGGGGGGGGAACACTGAAGCTTTCTTT	CSVDRGGNTEAFF
TRBJ1-3	-	TRBV7-2	-	TGTGCCAGCAGCCTACGAGGCTCTGGAAACACCATATATTTT	CASSLRGSGNTIYF
TRBJ2-7	-	TRBV2	few	TGTGCCAGCAGTGAAGCGAGGTCTGGGACCGAGCAGTACTTC	CASSEARSGTEQYF
TRBJ2-5	-	TRBV29-1	-	TGCAGCGTTGAAGATTGGACATCCCAAGAGACCCAGTACTTC	CSVEDWTSQETQYF
TRBJ2-2	-	TRBV6-5	few	TGTGCCAGCAGTTACTCGTGGGGGGCCGGGGAGCTGTTTTTT	CASSYSWGAGELFF